This T cell receptor (beta chain) is from a study of blood T cell repertoires in COVID-19. Background on the study: Some COVID-19 samples were acute and others convalescent; all came from the United States, Italy and Spain. Nucleic acid was either cDNA or gDNA, and it came from T cells, B-cell-depleted T cells, or PBMCs.

In the authors' methods: Amplifying reference gene primers gave estimates of nucleated cell counts. Libraries were prepared by immunoSEQ multiplex PCR; TCRdb keeps only in-frame clonotypes and omits some of them. The V and J calls and clone size come from that table; D and trimming were worked out from the DNA. The sample holds around 60,000 clones, around 81% seen once. Sample: peripheral blood. The TCR originated in a man between 60 and 75 years old with acute or convalescent COVID-19.

The CDR3 DNA follows: TGTGCCAGCAGCTTAGATGGGGCCAGGATAACCGGGGAGCTGTTTTTT. Residues: CASSLDGARITGELFF. The chain combines TRBV11-2 with TRBJ2-2; D possibly corresponds to TRBD1 (5 bases). Germline V CDR1 and CDR2: SGHAT, FQNNGV. The CDR3 runs to 16 residues. V lost 0 bases and J 5 bases, leaving 13 bases between the germline ends.